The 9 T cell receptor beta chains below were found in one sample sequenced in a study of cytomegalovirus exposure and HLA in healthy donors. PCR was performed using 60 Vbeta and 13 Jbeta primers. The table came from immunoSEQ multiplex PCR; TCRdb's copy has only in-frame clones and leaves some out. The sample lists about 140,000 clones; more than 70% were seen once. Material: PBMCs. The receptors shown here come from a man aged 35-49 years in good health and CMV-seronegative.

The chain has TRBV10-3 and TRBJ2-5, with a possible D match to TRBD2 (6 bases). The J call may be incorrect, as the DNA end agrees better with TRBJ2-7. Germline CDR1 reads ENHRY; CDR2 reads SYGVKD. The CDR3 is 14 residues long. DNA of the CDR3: TGTGCCATCAGTCAACCGAAGGCGGGGAACGAGCAGTACTTC. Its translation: CAISQPKAGNEQYF.

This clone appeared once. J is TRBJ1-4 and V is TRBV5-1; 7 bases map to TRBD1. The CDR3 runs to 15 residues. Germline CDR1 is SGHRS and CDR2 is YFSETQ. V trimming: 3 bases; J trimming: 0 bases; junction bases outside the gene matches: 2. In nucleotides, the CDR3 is TGCGCCAGCAGCTCCGGACAGGCAACTAATGAAAAACTGTTTTTT. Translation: CASSSGQATNEKLFF.

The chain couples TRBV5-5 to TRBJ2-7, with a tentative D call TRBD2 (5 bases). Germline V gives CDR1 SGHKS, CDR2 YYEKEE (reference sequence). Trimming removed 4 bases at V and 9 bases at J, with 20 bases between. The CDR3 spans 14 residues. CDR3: CASSPESLTSGQYF. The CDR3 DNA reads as TGTGCCAGCAGCCCCGAGAGCCTCACAAGCGGGCAGTACTTC.

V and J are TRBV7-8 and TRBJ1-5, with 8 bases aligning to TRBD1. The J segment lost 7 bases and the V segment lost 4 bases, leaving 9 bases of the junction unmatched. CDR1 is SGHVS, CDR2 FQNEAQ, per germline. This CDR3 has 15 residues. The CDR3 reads CASSSIDRGLQPQHF. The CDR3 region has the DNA TGTGCCAGCAGCTCCATCGACAGGGGCCTGCAGCCCCAGCATTTT.

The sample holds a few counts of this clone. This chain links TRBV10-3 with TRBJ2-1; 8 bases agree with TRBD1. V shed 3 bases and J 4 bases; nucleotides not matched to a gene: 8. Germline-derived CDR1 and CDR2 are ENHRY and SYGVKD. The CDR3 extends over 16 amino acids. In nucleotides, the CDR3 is TGTGCCATCAGTGATTCGACAGGGGCGACGTACAATGAGCAGTTCTTC. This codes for CAISDSTGATYNEQFF.

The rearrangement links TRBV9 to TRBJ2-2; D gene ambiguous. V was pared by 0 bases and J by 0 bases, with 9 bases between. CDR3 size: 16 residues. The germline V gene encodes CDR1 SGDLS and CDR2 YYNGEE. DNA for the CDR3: TGTGCCAGCAGCGTAGTGGCTTGGCCGAACACCGGGGAGCTGTTTTTT. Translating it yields CASSVVAWPNTGELFF.

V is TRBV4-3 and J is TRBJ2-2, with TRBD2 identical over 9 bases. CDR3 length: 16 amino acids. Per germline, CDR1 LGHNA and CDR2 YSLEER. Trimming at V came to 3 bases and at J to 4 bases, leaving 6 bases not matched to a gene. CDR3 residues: CASSQTLAGSTGELFF. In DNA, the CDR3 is TGCGCCAGCAGCCAGACGCTAGCGGGGAGCACCGGGGAGCTGTTTTTT.

The chain's CDR3 is CASSIVGQGYSYNEQFF. The DNA for the CDR3 is TGTGCCAGTAGTATAGTGGGACAGGGGTATTCCTACAATGAGCAGTTCTTC. The V call is TRBV19, the J call TRBJ2-1; 10 bases match TRBD1. Germline V CDR1 and CDR2: LNHDA, SQIVND (reference sequence). With V trimmed by 1 base and J by 1 base, 4 bases remained unmatched. CDR3 size: 17 residues. The full variable domain, its missing parts supplied by reference TRBV19 and TRBJ2-1, is DGGITQSPKYLFRKEGQNVTLSCEQNLNHDAMYWYRQDPGQGLRLIYYSQIVNDFQKGDIAEGYSVSREKKESFPLTVTSAQKNPTAFYLCASSIVGQGYSYNEQFFGPGTRLTVL.

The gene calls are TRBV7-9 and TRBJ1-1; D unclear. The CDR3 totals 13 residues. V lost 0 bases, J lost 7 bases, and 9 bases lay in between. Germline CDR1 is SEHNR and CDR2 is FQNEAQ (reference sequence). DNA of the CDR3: TGTGCCAGCAGCTTAGCATGGAGGGTTGAAGCTTTCTTT. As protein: CASSLAWRVEAFF.